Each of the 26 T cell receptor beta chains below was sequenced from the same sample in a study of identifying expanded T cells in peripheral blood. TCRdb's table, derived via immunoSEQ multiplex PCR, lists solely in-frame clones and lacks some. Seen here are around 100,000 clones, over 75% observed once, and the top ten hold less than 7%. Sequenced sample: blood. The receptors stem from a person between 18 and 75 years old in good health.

The CDR3 region has the DNA TGCGCCAGCAAACAACAGCAGGCAACTAATGAAAAACTGTTTTTT. It codes for CASKQQQATNEKLFF. The chain joins TRBV5-1 to TRBJ1-4; D gene ambiguous. The CDR3 covers 15 residues. From germline, CDR1 is SGHRS and CDR2 YFSETQ. V was pared by 6 bases and J by 0 bases, with 12 bases between.

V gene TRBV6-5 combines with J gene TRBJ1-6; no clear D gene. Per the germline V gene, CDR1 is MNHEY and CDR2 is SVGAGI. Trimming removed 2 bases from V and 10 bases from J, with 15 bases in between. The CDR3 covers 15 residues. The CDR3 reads CASSYAGRVGSPLHF. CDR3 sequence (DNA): TGTGCCAGCAGTTACGCGGGCAGAGTGGGATCACCCCTCCACTTT.

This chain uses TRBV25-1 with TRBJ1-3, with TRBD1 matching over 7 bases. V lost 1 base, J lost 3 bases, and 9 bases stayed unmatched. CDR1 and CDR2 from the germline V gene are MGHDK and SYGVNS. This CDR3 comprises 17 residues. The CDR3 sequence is CASSESGRGLFGNTIYF. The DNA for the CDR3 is TGTGCCAGCAGTGAATCTGGGAGGGGGCTTTTTGGAAACACCATATATTTT.

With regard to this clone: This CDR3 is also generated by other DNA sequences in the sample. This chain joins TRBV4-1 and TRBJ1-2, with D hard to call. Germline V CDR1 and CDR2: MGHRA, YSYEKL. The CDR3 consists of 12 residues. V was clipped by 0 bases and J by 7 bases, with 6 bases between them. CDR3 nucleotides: TGCGCCAGCAGCCAAGAAAGAGGTGGCTACACCTTC. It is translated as CASSQERGGYTF.

The CDR3 coding sequence is TGTGCCAGCAGCATAAGAAAGACAGCGCCCCGGGGTACTGAAGCTTTCTTT. Protein: CASSIRKTAPRGTEAFF. This chain uses TRBV21-1 with TRBJ1-1. TRBV21-1 is described as a pseudogene. There are 17 residues in the CDR3.

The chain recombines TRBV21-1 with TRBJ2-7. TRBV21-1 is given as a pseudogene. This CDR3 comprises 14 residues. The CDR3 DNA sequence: TGTGCCAGCAGCAAAGAGGAGGGGGCCTACGAGCAGTACTTC. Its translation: CASSKEEGAYEQYF.

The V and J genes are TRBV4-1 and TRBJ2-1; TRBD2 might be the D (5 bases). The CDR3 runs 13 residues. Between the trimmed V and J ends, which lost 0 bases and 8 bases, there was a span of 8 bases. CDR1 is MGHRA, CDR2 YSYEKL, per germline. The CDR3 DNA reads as TGCGCCAGCAGCCAAGAAAAAGCGGATGAGCAGTTCTTC. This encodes CASSQEKADEQFF.

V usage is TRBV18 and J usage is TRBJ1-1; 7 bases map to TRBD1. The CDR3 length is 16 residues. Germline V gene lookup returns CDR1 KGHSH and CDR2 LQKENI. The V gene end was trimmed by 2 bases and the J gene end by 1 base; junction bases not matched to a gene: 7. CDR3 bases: TGTGCCAGCTCACCAAGAGGGGCAGGGGGGAACACTGAAGCTTTCTTT. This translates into CASSPRGAGGNTEAFF.

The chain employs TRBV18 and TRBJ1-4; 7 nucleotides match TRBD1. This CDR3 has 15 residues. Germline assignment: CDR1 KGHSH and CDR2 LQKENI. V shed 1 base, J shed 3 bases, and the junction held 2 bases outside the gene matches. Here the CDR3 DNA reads TGTGCCAGCTCACCACTTACAGGGGCTAATGAAAAACTGTTTTTT. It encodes CASSPLTGANEKLFF.

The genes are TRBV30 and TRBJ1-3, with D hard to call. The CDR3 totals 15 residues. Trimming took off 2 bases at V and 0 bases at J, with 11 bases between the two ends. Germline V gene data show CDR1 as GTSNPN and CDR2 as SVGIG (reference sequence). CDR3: CAWSRAYDSGNTIYF. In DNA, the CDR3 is TGTGCCTGGAGTAGGGCGTACGACTCTGGAAACACCATATATTTT.

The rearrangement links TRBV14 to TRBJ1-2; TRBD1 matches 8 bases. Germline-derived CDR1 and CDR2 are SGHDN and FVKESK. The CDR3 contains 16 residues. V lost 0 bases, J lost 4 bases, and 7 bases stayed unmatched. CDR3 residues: CASSQDPRGRIYGYTF. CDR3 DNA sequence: TGTGCCAGCAGCCAAGATCCCAGGGGGCGAATCTATGGCTACACCTTC. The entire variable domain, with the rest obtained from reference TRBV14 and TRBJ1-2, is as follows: EAGVTQFPSHSVIEKGQTVTLRCDPISGHDNLYWYRRVMGKEIKFLLHFVKESKQDESGMPNNRFLAERTGGTYSTLKVQPAELEDSGVYFCASSQDPRGRIYGYTFGSGTRLTVV.

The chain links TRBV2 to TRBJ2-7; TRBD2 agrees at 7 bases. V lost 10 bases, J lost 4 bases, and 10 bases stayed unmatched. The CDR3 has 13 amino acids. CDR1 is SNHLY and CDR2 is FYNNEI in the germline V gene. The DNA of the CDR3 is TGTGCCAAGGCGAGGGGAGGGGCGTACGAGCAGTACTTC. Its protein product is CAKARGGAYEQYF.

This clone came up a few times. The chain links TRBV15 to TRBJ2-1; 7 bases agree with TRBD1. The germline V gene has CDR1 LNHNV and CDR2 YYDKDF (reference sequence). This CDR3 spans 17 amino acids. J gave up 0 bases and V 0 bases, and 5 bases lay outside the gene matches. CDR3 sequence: CATSRDLQGDSYNEQFF. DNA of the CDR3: TGTGCCACCAGCAGAGATCTTCAGGGGGACTCCTACAATGAGCAGTTCTTC.

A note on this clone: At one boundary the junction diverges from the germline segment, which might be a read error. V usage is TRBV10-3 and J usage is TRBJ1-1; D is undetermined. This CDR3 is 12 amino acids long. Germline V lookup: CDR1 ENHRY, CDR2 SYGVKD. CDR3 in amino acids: CATSLRETEAFF. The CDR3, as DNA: TGTGCCACCAGTCTCCGGGAGACTGAAGCTTTCTTT.

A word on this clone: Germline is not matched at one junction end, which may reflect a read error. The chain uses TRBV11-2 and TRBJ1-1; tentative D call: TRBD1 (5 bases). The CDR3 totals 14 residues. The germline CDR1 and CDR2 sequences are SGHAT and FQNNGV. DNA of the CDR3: TGTGCCAGCAGCCCTAGGGAGCGGGCCGGGGGTGTAGTCTTT. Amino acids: CASSPRERAGGVVF.

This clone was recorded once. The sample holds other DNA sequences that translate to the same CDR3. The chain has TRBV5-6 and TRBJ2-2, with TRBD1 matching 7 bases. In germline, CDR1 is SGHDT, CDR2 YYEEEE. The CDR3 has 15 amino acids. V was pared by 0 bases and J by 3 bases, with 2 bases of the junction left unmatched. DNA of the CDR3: TGTGCCAGCAGCTTGGTTCAGGGGGACACCGGGGAGCTGTTTTTT. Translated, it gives CASSLVQGDTGELFF.

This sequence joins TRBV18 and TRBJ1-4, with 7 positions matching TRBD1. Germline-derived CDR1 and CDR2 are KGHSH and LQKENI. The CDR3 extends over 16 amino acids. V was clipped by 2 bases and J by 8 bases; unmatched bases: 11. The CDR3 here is CASSPLGQTPAEKLFF. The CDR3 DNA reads TGTGCCAGCTCACCATTGGGACAGACCCCAGCAGAAAAACTGTTTTTT.

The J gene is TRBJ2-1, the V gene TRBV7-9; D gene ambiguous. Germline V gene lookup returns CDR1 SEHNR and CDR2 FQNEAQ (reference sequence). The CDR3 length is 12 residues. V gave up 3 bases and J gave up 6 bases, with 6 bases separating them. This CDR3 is CASSFPSNEQFF. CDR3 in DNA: TGTGCCAGCAGCTTCCCGAGCAATGAGCAGTTCTTC.

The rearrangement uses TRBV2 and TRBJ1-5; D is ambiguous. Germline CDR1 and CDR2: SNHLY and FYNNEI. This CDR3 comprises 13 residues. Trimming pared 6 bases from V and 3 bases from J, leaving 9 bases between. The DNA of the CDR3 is TGTGCCAGCAGCTCAAGTCTCAATCAGCCCCAGCATTTT. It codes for CASSSSLNQPQHF.

The chain's CDR3 is CASSREVGTSGNTIYF. The CDR3 bases are TGTGCCAGCAGCCGAGAAGTTGGCACCTCTGGAAACACCATATATTTT. The gene calls are TRBV11-1 and TRBJ1-3; D gene ambiguous. The ends were cut back, 5 bases at V and 0 bases at J, with 14 bases in the middle. Germline-derived CDR1 and CDR2 are SGHAT and FQDESV (reference sequence). The CDR3 is 16 residues long.

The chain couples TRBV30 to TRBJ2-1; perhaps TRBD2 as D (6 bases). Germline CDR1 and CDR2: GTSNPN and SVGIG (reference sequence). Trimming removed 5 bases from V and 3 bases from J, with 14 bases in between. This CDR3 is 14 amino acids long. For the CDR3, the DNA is TGTGCCTGGGATGCGGGACTTCTCTACAATGAGCAGTTCTTC. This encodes CAWDAGLLYNEQFF.

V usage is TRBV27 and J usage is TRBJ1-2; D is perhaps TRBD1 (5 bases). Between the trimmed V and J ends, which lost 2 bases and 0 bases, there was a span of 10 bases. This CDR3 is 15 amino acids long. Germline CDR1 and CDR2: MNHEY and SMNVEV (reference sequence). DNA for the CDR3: TGTGCCAGCAGTTTAAGTGCAGGGACTAACTATGGCTACACCTTC. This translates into CASSLSAGTNYGYTF.

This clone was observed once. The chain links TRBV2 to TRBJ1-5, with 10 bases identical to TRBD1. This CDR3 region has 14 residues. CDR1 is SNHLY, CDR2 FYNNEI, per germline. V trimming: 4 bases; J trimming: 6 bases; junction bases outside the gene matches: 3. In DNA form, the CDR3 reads TGTGCCAGCAGTGGACAGGGGGCTCGTCAGCCCCAGCATTTT. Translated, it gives CASSGQGARQPQHF.

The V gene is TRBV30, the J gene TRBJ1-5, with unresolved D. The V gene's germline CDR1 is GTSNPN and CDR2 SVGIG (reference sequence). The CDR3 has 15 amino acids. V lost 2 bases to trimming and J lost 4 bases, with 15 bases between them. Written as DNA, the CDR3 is TGTGCCTGGAGTCCCGGGTTCGAGTCGAATCAGCCCCAGCATTTT. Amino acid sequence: CAWSPGFESNQPQHF.

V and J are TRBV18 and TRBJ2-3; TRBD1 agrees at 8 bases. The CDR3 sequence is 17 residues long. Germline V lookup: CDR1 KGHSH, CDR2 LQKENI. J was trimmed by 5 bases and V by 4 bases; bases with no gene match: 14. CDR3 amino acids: CASSLVLGQGGGDTQYF. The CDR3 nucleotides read TGTGCCAGCTCACTGGTACTAGGACAGGGAGGTGGAGATACGCAGTATTTT. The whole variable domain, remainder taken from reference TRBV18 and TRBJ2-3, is NAGVMQNPRHLVRRRGQEARLRCSPMKGHSHVYWYRQLPEEGLKFMVYLQKENIIDESGMPKERFSAEFPKEGPSILRIQQVVRGDSAAYFCASSLVLGQGGGDTQYFGPGTRLTVL.

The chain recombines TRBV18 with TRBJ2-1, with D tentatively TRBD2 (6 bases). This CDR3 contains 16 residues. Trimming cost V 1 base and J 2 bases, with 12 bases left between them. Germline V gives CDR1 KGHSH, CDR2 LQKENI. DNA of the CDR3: TGTGCCAGCTCACCACGGGCTAGCGTAACCTACAATGAGCAGTTCTTC. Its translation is CASSPRASVTYNEQFF.